This is a list of T cell receptor beta chains from one sample in a study of PD-L1 blockade in urothelial cancer. Generated by immunoSEQ multiplex PCR, the TCRdb table keeps only in-frame clones and is missing some. The sample lists about 76,000 clones; almost 90% were seen once. Sequences were derived from PBMCs, sampled around atezolizumab (anti-PD-L1) treatment. The origin of the receptors is a man between 65 and 85 years old with urothelial cancer. Each CDR3 is given with its conserved first and last residue. A D gene is named only where the DNA matches it firmly. Size tells how often a clone was seen (once, few, many) or the class of an expanded clone, and some rows leave it out.

clone_size,j_call,v_call,d_call,cdr3_nt,cdr3_aa
NA,TRBJ2-7,TRBV28,TRBD2,TGTGCCAGTCATACGGGGGGTTCCTACGAGCAGTACTTC,CASHTGGSYEQYF
NA,TRBJ2-1,TRBV5-1,TRBD2,TGCGCCAGCAGCCCCCGCACGAGGACTAGCGGGAGTAATGAGCAGTTCTTC,CASSPRTRTSGSNEQFF
NA,TRBJ2-1,TRBV5-1,TRBD2,TGCGCCAGCAGCTTGAGCCGACTAGCGGGAGGGAATGAGCAGTTCTTC,CASSLSRLAGGNEQFF
NA,TRBJ1-1,TRBV7-9,NA,TGTGCCAGCAGCTCGTACGGCACTGAAGCTTTCTTT,CASSSYGTEAFF
NA,TRBJ2-3,TRBV6-6,NA,TGTGCCGTACGGCGGGACAGCACAGATACGCAGTATTTT,CAVRRDSTDTQYF
NA,TRBJ2-7,TRBV2,TRBD2,TGTGCCAGCAGTGTCCTACTAGCGGGATTTACCTACGAGCAGTACTTC,CASSVLLAGFTYEQYF
NA,TRBJ2-7,TRBV4-1,NA,TGCGCCAGCAGTCCCCGAGGGGGGGGCATCTCCTACGAGCAGTACTTC,CASSPRGGGISYEQYF
NA,TRBJ2-3,TRBV6-6,NA,TGTGCCAGCAGTGCGATCAGGGAAGATACGCAGTATTTT,CASSAIREDTQYF
NA,TRBJ2-2,TRBV5-1,TRBD2,TGCGCCAGCAGCTTGTTGACTAGCGGGAGGGCCGGCGGGGAGCTGTTTTTT,CASSLLTSGRAGGELFF
NA,TRBJ2-7,TRBV7-9,TRBD2,TGTGCCAGCAGCCACGCGGGAGGGTTCTACGAGCAGTACTTC,CASSHAGGFYEQYF
NA,TRBJ1-4,TRBV5-4,NA,TGTGCCAGCAGCCTGGGAGGAGGAAATAATGAAAAACTGTTTTTT,CASSLGGGNNEKLFF
NA,TRBJ2-1,TRBV5-6,TRBD2,TGTGCCAGCAGCCGACGCCTAGTGCATCTAGCGGGAGGAAATGAGCAGTTCTTC,CASSRRLVHLAGGNEQFF
once,TRBJ1-3,TRBV7-2,TRBD1,TGTGCCAGCAGCGGAACCGGGACAGGGCACGGAAACACCATATATTTT,CASSGTGTGHGNTIYF
NA,TRBJ2-7,TRBV2,TRBD1,TGTGCCAGCAGTGTTGGGGACAGGGGACACGAGCAGTACTTC,CASSVGDRGHEQYF
few,TRBJ1-5,TRBV19,NA,TGTGCCAGTACCCCGGTGCCCCAGCATTTT,CASTPVPQHF
NA,TRBJ2-7,TRBV29-1,TRBD2,TGCAGCGTTGGGGGGACTAGCGGGAGGGTCGAGCAGTACTTC,CSVGGTSGRVEQYF
NA,TRBJ2-1,TRBV11-3,NA,TGTGCCAGCAGCCCCCGGGAGTACAATGAGCAGTTCTTC,CASSPREYNEQFF
once,TRBJ1-5,TRBV19,TRBD1,TGTGCCAGTAGTAGGGGACAGGGTTCTTGGATGGGCAATCAGCCCCAGCATTTT,CASSRGQGSWMGNQPQHF
NA,TRBJ2-1,TRBV6-7,TRBD2,TGTGCCAGCAGTGACGGGACTAGCGGGAGACCCGGGCAGTTCTTC,CASSDGTSGRPGQFF
NA,TRBJ2-5,TRBV5-1,NA,TGCGCCAGCAGCTTGGGGGGCGCTACTGAGACCCAGTACTTC,CASSLGGATETQYF
NA,TRBJ2-7,TRBV5-5,NA,TGTGCCAGCAGCTTGGTAGGGGTCCCCTCCTACGAGCAGTACTTC,CASSLVGVPSYEQYF
NA,TRBJ1-2,TRBV29-1,NA,TGCAGCGCTCGGGGGGCGTCGGTAGACGGCTACACCTTC,CSARGASVDGYTF
NA,TRBJ1-3,TRBV5-4,NA,TGTGCCAGCAGCTCCGGACAGCGTGGAAACACCATATATTTT,CASSSGQRGNTIYF
NA,TRBJ2-5,TRBV5-1,TRBD2,TGCGCCAGCAGCCCAGGACTAGCGGGAGGTCAAGAGACCCAGTACTTC,CASSPGLAGGQETQYF